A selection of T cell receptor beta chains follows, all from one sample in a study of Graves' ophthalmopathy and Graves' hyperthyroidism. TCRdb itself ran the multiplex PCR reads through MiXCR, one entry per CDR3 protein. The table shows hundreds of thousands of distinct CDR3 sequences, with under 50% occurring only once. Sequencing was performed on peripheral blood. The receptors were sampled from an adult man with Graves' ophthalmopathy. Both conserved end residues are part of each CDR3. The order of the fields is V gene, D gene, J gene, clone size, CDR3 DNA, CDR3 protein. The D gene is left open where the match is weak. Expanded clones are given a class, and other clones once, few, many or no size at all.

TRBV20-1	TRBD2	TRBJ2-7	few	TGCAGTGCTAGACTGAGCGGGGGGGCCTACGAGCAGTACTTC	CSARLSGGAYEQYF
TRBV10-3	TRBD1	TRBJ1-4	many	TGTGCCATCAGTGAGCCAGGGGGCCATGAAAAACTGTTTTTT	CAISEPGGHEKLFF
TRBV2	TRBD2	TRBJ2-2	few	TGTGCCAGCAAAAGTGATAGCGGGAGTATTAAAGGGGAGCTGTTTTTT	CASKSDSGSIKGELFF
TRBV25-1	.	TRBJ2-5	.	TGTGCCATCAACGGGGCGAGCCAAGAGACCCAGTACTTC	CAINGASQETQYF
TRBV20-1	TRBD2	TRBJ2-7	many	TGCAGTGCAAGGACGGCGGGAGGAGGTTACGAGCAGTACTTC	CSARTAGGGYEQYF
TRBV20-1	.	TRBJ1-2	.	TGCAGTGCTAGAGATCAATCCTTGTTCAACTATGGCTACACCTTC	CSARDQSLFNYGYTF
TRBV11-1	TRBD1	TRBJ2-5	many	TGTGCCAGCAGCCTCCGAGGGGGCGCGAAGACCCAGTACTTC	CASSLRGGAKTQYF
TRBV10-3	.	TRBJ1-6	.	TGTGCCATCAGTGCCGCGGAGAGCGCCAGTAATTCACCCCTCCACTTT	CAISAAESASNSPLHF
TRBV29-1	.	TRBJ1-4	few	TGCAGCGTTGAGCTGGGAGGGGAAAATGAAAAACTGTTTTTT	CSVELGGENEKLFF
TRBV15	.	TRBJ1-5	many	TGTGCCACCAGCAGAGAGCTCGGTCTTGTTCAGCCCCAGCATTTT	CATSRELGLVQPQHF
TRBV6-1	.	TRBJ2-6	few	TGTGCCAGCAGTTACTCTGGTTTACCTGGGGCCAACGTCCTGACTTTC	CASSYSGLPGANVLTF
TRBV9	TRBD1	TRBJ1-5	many	TGTGCCAGCAGCCCGACAGGGGTTGGCAATCAGCCCCAGCATTTT	CASSPTGVGNQPQHF
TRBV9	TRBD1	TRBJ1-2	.	TGTGCCAGCAGCGGGACAGGGGGTGGCTACTATGGCTACACCTTC	CASSGTGGGYYGYTF
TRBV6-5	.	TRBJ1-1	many	TGTGCCAGCAGTGGCTCAGGGTCGAGGGTAGCTTTCTTT	CASSGSGSRVAFF
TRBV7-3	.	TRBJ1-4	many	TGTGCCAGCAGCATGCGCACGGGTGAAAAACTGTTTTTT	CASSMRTGEKLFF
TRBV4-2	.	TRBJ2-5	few	TGTGCCAGCAGCCCTCGGGTAGGGGGAGAGACCCAGTACTTC	CASSPRVGGETQYF
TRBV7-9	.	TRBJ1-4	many	TGTGCCAGCAGCTCCACGGGACGGATTAATGAAAAACTGTTTTTT	CASSSTGRINEKLFF
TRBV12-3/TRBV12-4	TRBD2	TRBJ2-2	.	TGTGCCAGCCAAATCCGACTAGCGGGGGGAAACACCGGGGAGCTGTTTTTT	CASQIRLAGGNTGELFF
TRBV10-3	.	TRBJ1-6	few	TGTACCAGCAGTGGGCAGGGGTTTGGTAATTCACCCCTCCACTTT	CTSSGQGFGNSPLHF
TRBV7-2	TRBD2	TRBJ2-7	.	TGTGCCAGCAGCTTAGCCCTAGCGGGGGATCGCGGCGAGCAGTACTTC	CASSLALAGDRGEQYF
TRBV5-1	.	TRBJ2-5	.	TGCGCCAGCAGCTCCGATCCCAGAGAGACCCAGTACTTC	CASSSDPRETQYF
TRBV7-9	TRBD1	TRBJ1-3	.	TGCGCCAGCAGCCGGGGACAGGAGAGCTCTGGAAACACCATATATTTT	CASSRGQESSGNTIYF
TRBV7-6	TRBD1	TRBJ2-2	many	TGTGCCAGCAGCCTATCGACAGGGATGGGGACCGGGGAGCTGTTTTTT	CASSLSTGMGTGELFF
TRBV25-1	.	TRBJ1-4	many	TGTGCCAGCAGTGATGAAGGGCCCGGGGTGGAAAAACTGTTTTTT	CASSDEGPGVEKLFF
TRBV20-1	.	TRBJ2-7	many	TGCAGTGCCTCCGTAGCGATCTCCTACGAGCAGTACTTC	CSASVAISYEQYF
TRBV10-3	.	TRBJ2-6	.	TGTGCCAGCGGAAAATCCTCTGTGGCCAACGTCCTGACTTTC	CASGKSSVANVLTF
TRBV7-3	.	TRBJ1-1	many	TGTGCCAGCAGCCTCTCCCGGGACCTGGAAGCTTTCTTT	CASSLSRDLEAFF
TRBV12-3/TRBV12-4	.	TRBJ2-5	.	TGTGCCAGCAGCCCCTCGCAGGGGCCCCAGGACTTC	CASSPSQGPQDF
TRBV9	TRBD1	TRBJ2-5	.	TGTGCCAGCAGCCCCCTCCCTGGGACAGGCCTGGAGACCCAGTACTTC	CASSPLPGTGLETQYF